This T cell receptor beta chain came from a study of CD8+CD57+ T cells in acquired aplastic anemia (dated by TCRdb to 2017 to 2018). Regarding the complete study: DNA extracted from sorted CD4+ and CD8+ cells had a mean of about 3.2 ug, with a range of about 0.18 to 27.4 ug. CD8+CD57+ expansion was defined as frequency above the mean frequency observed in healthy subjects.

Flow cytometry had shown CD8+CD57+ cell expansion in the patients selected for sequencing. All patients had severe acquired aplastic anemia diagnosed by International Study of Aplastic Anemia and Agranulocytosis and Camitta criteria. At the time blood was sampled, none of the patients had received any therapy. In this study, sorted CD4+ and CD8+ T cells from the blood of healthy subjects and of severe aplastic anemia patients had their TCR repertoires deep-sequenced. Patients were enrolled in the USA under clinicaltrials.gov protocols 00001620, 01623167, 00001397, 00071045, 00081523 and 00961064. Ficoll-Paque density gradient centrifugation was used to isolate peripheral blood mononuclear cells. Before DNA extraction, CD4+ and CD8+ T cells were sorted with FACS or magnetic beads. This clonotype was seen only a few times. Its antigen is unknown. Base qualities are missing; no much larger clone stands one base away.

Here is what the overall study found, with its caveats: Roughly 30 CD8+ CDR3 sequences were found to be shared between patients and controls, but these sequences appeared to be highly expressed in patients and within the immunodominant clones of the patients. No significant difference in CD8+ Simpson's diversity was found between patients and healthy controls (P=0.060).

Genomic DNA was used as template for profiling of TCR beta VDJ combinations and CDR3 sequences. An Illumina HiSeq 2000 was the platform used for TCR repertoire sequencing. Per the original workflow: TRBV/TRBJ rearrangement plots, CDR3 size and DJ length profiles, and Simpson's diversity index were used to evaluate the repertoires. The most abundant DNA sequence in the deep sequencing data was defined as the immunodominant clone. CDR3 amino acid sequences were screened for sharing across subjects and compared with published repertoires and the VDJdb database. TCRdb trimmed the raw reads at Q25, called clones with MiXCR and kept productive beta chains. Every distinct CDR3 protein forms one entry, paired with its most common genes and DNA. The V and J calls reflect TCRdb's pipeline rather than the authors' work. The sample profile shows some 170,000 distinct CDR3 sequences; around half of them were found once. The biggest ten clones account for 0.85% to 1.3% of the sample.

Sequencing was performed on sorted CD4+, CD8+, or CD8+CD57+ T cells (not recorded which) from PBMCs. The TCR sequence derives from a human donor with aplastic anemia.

Here the CDR3 is given as CASSYPPQEREAFF. The nucleotide sequence is given as TGTGCCAGCAGTTACCCCCCACAGGAGCGTGAAGCTTTCTTT. The chain links TRBV6-5 with TRBJ1-1, with TRBD1 tentatively as D gene (5 bases match). V sheds 2 bases and J sheds 7 bases, leaving 14 bases between their ends. The CDR3 has 14 amino acids, counting the end cysteine and phenylalanine. Only the CDR3 portion is preserved as DNA: 42 bases, with reading frame beginning at the first base. CDR1 MNHEY and CDR2 SVGAGI were looked up in the germline V gene.